This TCR beta chain emerged from a study of T-cell reconstitution after alpha-beta-depleted transplantation in children. Study-level points and caveats: T-cell counts and diversity were attributed mostly to newly produced T cells one year after transplant. About two months after transplant, alpha-beta T cells reportedly came from several hundred expanded graft clones.

A library of TCRbeta sequences, prepared with unique molecular identifiers, was generated. TCRdb redid the calling of the PCR reads with MiXCR, one entry per CDR3 protein. The table includes about 350,000 distinct CDR3 sequences, under 20% detected once. In the case of this clonotype: Its antigen is unidentified.

Germline V CDR1 and CDR2: LGHNA, YSLEER. This CDR3 contains 15 residues. V was trimmed by 0 bases and J by 9 bases, leaving 15 bases between them. The chain carries TRBV4-3 and TRBJ2-4; TRBD1 might be the D (6 bases). This receptor was identified in a male patient between 2 and 15 years old who had a stem cell transplant for acute lymphoblastic leukemia, so the T cells may come from the graft donor. This specimen consisted of PBMCs, mostly from graft donor cells, obtained 360 days after TCRalphabeta/CD19-depleted stem cell transplant. CDR3 loop: CASSQDRSRGIIQYF. CDR3 bases: TGCGCCAGCAGCCAAGATAGGTCGAGGGGGATCATTCAGTACTTC.